The 31 T cell receptor beta chains presented below share a single source sample, sequenced in a study of CD8 T cells in ankylosing spondylitis. TCRdb re-called the 5' RACE reads with MiXCR, one entry per CDR3 protein. Among about 140,000 distinct CDR3 sequences listed, roughly 8.8% were seen once. The sequencing sample was made of synovial fluid, either unsorted or a sorted T cell fraction (not recorded which). These receptors all stem from a male donor with ankylosing spondylitis.

This clonotype was detected only a few times. The V and J genes are TRBV20-1 and TRBJ2-1; D may match TRBD1 or TRBD2 (5 bases each). CDR3 size: 13 residues. The V and J ends lost 6 bases and 4 bases respectively, with 13 bases between them. CDR1 and CDR2 (germline): DFQATT, SNEGSKA (reference sequence). The CDR3 spells CSAIFWGYNEQFF. As DNA, the CDR3 is TGCAGTGCCATATTTTGGGGGTACAATGAGCAGTTCTTC.

This clonotype has more than one count but fewer than ten. The J gene is TRBJ2-1, the V gene TRBV7-2; the match to TRBD1 covers 10 bases. V was clipped by 2 bases and J by 9 bases; unmatched bases: 13. The CDR3 runs to 17 residues. Looked up from germline, CDR1 is SGHTA and CDR2 is FQGNSA. CDR3 DNA sequence: TGTGCCAGCAGCTTATCGATTAGACAGGGGGCGATTGGTGAGCAGTTCTTC. It specifies CASSLSIRQGAIGEQFF.

This clonotype turned up a few times. This rearrangement joins TRBV6-2 or TRBV6-3 to TRBJ2-7; no clear D. The germline CDR1 and CDR2 sequences are MNHEY and SVGEGT. The CDR3 sequence is 13 residues long. Trimming took off 6 bases at V and 3 bases at J, with 12 bases between the two ends. The CDR3 DNA follows: TGTGCCAGCAGCCCAGAGTCAGGCTACGAGCAGTACTTC. Translating it yields CASSPESGYEQYF.

This clonotype was seen repeatedly, ten times or more. The chain combines TRBV5-1 with TRBJ1-2; 7 bases fit TRBD1. V shed 5 bases and J 0 bases; nucleotides not matched to a gene: 4. CDR1 is SGHRS and CDR2 is YFSETQ in the germline V gene. The CDR3 loop spans 14 amino acids. The CDR3 nucleotides read TGCGCCAGCAGAGGGACAGCTACTAACTATGGCTACACCTTC. As protein: CASRGTATNYGYTF. The full variable domain, rest sourced from reference TRBV5-1 and TRBJ1-2, is KAGVTQTPRYLIKTRGQQVTLSCSPISGHRSVSWYQQTPGQGLQFLFEYFSETQRNKGNFPGRFSGRQFSNSRSEMNVSTLELGDSALYLCASRGTATNYGYTFGSGTRLTVV.

The chain is built from TRBV6-1 and TRBJ1-5, with D possibly TRBD1 on 6 matching bases. The CDR3 totals 15 residues. The germline CDR1 and CDR2 sequences are MNHNS and SASEGT. The V and J ends lost 6 bases and 0 bases respectively, with 12 bases between them. CDR3 in amino acids: CASRRGIHSNQPQHF. The CDR3 nucleotides are TGTGCCAGCAGGAGGGGGATCCATAGCAATCAGCCCCAGCATTTT.

The chain employs TRBV29-1 and TRBJ1-2; TRBD1 aligns across 7 bases. Germline CDR1 and CDR2: SQVTM and ANQGSEA. The CDR3 sequence is 13 residues long. V was clipped by 4 bases and J by 8 bases; unmatched bases: 10. This CDR3 reads CSVGDSLPLGYTF. CDR3 bases: TGCAGCGTTGGGGACAGCCTCCCTTTGGGCTACACCTTC.

This clonotype showed up just a few times. The rearrangement uses TRBV5-6 and TRBJ1-1; TRBD1 matches 10 bases. Germline loops: CDR1 SGHDT, CDR2 YYEEEE. With V trimmed by 2 bases and J by 10 bases, 14 bases remained unmatched. This CDR3 is built from 16 residues. The CDR3 bases are TGTGCCAGCAGCTTTTCCAGAGTTGACAGGGGGCGCGTAGCTTTCTTT. Protein product: CASSFSRVDRGRVAFF.

The chain has TRBV20-1 and TRBJ1-1; D remains unclear. V was pared by 2 bases and J by 3 bases, with 1 base between. This CDR3 spans 10 amino acids. The germline V gene encodes CDR1 DFQATT and CDR2 SNEGSKA (reference sequence). The CDR3 region is CSARHTEAFF. CDR3 bases: TGCAGTGCTAGACACACTGAAGCTTTCTTT.

This clonotype was found a few times. The CDR3 protein is CSAESRSQSDTQYF. The CDR3 bases are TGCAGTGCTGAATCCAGATCCCAATCAGATACGCAGTATTTT. The chain employs TRBV20-1 and TRBJ2-3; D is uncertain. The ends were cut back, 5 bases at V and 4 bases at J, with 16 bases in the middle. This CDR3 is built from 14 residues. Per the germline V gene, CDR1 is DFQATT and CDR2 is SNEGSKA (reference sequence).

The rearrangement uses TRBV7-9 and TRBJ2-1; possibly TRBD2 for D (6 bases). The germline gives CDR1 SEHNR, CDR2 FQNEAQ (reference sequence). Deletions cut 4 bases from V and 12 bases from J, with 13 bases between. This CDR3 comprises 12 residues. The CDR3: CASSSTRIRQFF. DNA of the CDR3: TGTGCCAGCAGCTCGACTAGAATCCGGCAGTTCTTC.

This clonotype was seen a handful of times. The chain recombines TRBV12-3 or TRBV12-4 with TRBJ2-2; D may be TRBD2 (6 bases). CDR3 length: 17 amino acids. V shed 11 bases and J shed 8 bases, with 30 bases lying between them. CDR3 sequence (DNA): TGTGCCTTCAGTTTACTTGCGGGGAACACCCTGGCGGGGGAGCTGTTTTTT. As protein: CAFSLLAGNTLAGELFF.

This clonotype was recorded many times. The chain uses TRBV20-1 and TRBJ2-1; TRBD2 might be the D (6 bases). Germline assignment: CDR1 DFQATT and CDR2 SNEGSKA (reference sequence). The CDR3 is 13 residues long. The V and J ends lost 3 bases and 8 bases respectively, with 14 bases between them. The CDR3, as DNA: TGCAGTGCTAGCCGGGACTTCCGAGATGAGCAGTTCTTC. Translating it yields CSASRDFRDEQFF.

The CDR3 reads CASSQVHLTGGLQFF. CDR3 coding DNA: TGCGCCAGCAGCCAAGTCCACCTAACAGGGGGACTCCAGTTCTTC. The V call is TRBV4-1, the J call TRBJ2-1; 8 bases fit TRBD1. V was pared by 1 base and J by 13 bases, with 12 bases of the junction left unmatched. CDR1 is MGHRA and CDR2 is YSYEKL in the germline V gene. The CDR3 is 15 residues long.

In this sample, this clonotype turned up a few times. CDR3 loop: CASSRDGLIEQYF. CDR3 sequence (DNA): TGTGCCAGCAGCCGGGACGGGTTGATCGAGCAGTACTTC. The chain uses TRBV6-1 and TRBJ2-7; possibly TRBD1 or TRBD2 for D (5 bases each). V lost 6 bases and J lost 6, with 15 bases in between. CDR3 length: 13 residues. Germline V gene data show CDR1 as MNHNS and CDR2 as SASEGT.

This chain joins TRBV29-1 and TRBJ1-4; D remains ambiguous. Trimming stripped 7 bases from V and 8 bases from J, with 17 bases between. Germline loops: CDR1 SQVTM, CDR2 ANQGSEA. The CDR3 has 13 amino acids. CDR3 protein: CSACASSREKLFF. CDR3 in DNA: TGCAGCGCCTGTGCTTCAAGCAGGGAAAAACTGTTTTTT.

This clonotype has just a few counts. This sequence joins TRBV6-5 and TRBJ1-1; D gene ambiguous. CDR3 length: 15 amino acids. The ends were cut back, 0 bases at V and 3 bases at J, with 11 bases in the middle. From germline, CDR1 is MNHEY and CDR2 SVGAGI. The CDR3 region has the DNA TGTGCCAGCAGTTACTCTGGAGGGAGGGACACTGAAGCTTTCTTT. This translates into CASSYSGGRDTEAFF.

The chain employs TRBV27 and TRBJ1-1; D perhaps matches TRBD1 (5 bases). V was shortened by 6 bases and J by 4 bases, with 18 bases between the two germline ends. CDR3 length: 15 amino acids. Germline V CDR1 and CDR2: MNHEY, SMNVEV (reference sequence). The CDR3 is CASSPGRAGITEAFF. The DNA for the CDR3 is TGTGCCAGCAGCCCTGGACGCGCAGGGATCACTGAAGCTTTCTTT.

This clonotype came up a few times. In DNA form, the CDR3 reads TGTGCCAGCAGCTCGGAGTATTCACCCCTCCACTTT. Translation: CASSSEYSPLHF. The chain combines TRBV7-2 with TRBJ1-6; no clear D. Germline lookup yields CDR1 SGHTA and CDR2 FQGNSA. This CDR3 spans 12 amino acids. With 4 bases removed from V and 8 bases from J, the gap between germline ends came to 6 bases.

Only a few counts were recorded for this clonotype. The chain is built from TRBV7-9 and TRBJ1-4; TRBD1 matches at 9 bases. Germline lookup yields CDR1 SEHNR and CDR2 FQNEAQ (reference sequence). The CDR3 is 16 residues long. The junction had 11 bases not matched to a gene; V was cut back by 5 bases and J by 7 bases. The CDR3 is CASSGTGRVVSEKLFF. CDR3 sequence (DNA): TGTGCCAGCAGCGGGACAGGGAGAGTCGTTTCTGAAAAACTGTTTTTT.

The chain couples TRBV28 to TRBJ2-2; the D is unclear. This CDR3 has 13 residues. V lost 3 bases and J lost 6, with 8 bases in between. Per the germline V gene, CDR1 is MDHEN and CDR2 is SYDVKM. The CDR3 bases are TGTGCCAGCAGTTTCTGGGGTGCCGGGGAGCTGTTTTTT. Translated: CASSFWGAGELFF.

Judged by abundance, this clonotype is medium-sized. The rearrangement uses TRBV7-8 and TRBJ2-2; D assignment may be TRBD1 or TRBD2 (6 bases each). Germline V gene data show CDR1 as SGHVS and CDR2 as FQNEAQ. This CDR3 is built from 16 residues. V shed 2 bases and J shed 6 bases, with 16 bases lying between them. Written as DNA, the CDR3 is TGTGCCAGCAGCTTACTTAGTGCAGGGGAGGCCGGGGAGCTGTTTTTT. Translating gives CASSLLSAGEAGELFF.

This chain joins TRBV25-1 and TRBJ1-1; D might be TRBD1 (5 bases). Trimming took off 7 bases at V and 4 bases at J, with 13 bases between the two ends. Germline V gene sequence: CDR1 MGHDK, CDR2 SYGVNS. The CDR3 is made up of 13 amino acids. CDR3 in amino acids: CASKIAGGTEAFF. CDR3 DNA sequence: TGTGCCAGCAAAATTGCCGGGGGCACTGAAGCTTTCTTT.

The rearrangement joins TRBV14 to TRBJ2-5; D assignment may be TRBD1 or TRBD2 (6 bases each). Per the germline V gene, CDR1 is SGHDN and CDR2 is FVKESK. V was clipped by 3 bases and J by 2 bases, with 19 bases between them. The CDR3 runs to 17 residues. The CDR3 protein is CASSQHAGGEDQETQYF. The CDR3 DNA reads TGTGCCAGCAGCCAGCACGCCGGGGGCGAAGATCAAGAGACCCAGTACTTC.

This clonotype was observed at least ten times. V is TRBV4-3 and J is TRBJ2-1, with 8 nucleotides matching TRBD1. V lost 3 bases, J lost 9 bases, and 10 bases stayed unmatched. Germline loops: CDR1 LGHNA, CDR2 YSLEER. There are 15 residues in the CDR3. As DNA, the CDR3 is TGCGCCAGCAGCCAGTTGACAGGGGCCCGGATTGAGCAGTTCTTC. It specifies CASSQLTGARIEQFF.

This clonotype was observed a handful of times. The V call is TRBV5-1, the J call TRBJ1-5; unclear D gene. CDR1 is SGHRS and CDR2 is YFSETQ in the germline V gene. There are 15 residues in the CDR3. V lost 4 bases, J lost 2 bases, and 13 bases lay in between. This CDR3 reads CASSPAGQGNQPQHF. The DNA for the CDR3 is TGCGCCAGCAGCCCCGCCGGGCAGGGCAATCAGCCCCAGCATTTT.

The chain links TRBV5-6 to TRBJ1-2; a possible D gene is TRBD1 (5 bases). CDR1 SGHDT and CDR2 YYEEEE come from the germline V gene. This CDR3 region has 13 residues. Trimming took 4 bases from V and 8 from J, leaving 15 bases between them. CDR3 amino acids: CASSPPIGQGYTF. DNA of the CDR3: TGTGCCAGCAGCCCCCCGATAGGACAAGGCTACACCTTC.

V and J are TRBV10-2 and TRBJ2-1; no clear D. The CDR3 is 12 residues long. V lost 10 bases and J 4 bases, leaving 11 bases between the germline ends. In germline, CDR1 is WSHSY, CDR2 SAAADI. The CDR3 reads CAISTPYNEQFF. For the CDR3, the DNA is TGCGCCATCTCGACTCCGTACAATGAGCAGTTCTTC.

This clonotype is a singleton in its sample. This chain connects TRBV18 to TRBJ1-2, with 7 positions matching TRBD1. CDR3 length equals 16 residues. The junction had 13 bases not matched to a gene; V was cut back by 5 bases and J by 4 bases. The germline V gene has CDR1 KGHSH and CDR2 LQKENI. CDR3 residues: CASSEYNRGSGYGYTF. CDR3 nucleotides: TGTGCCAGCTCAGAATACAACAGGGGCTCGGGCTATGGCTACACCTTC. Looking up the rest from reference TRBV18 and TRBJ1-2 gives the full variable domain: NAGVMQNPRHLVRRRGQEARLRCSPMKGHSHVYWYRQLPEEGLKFMVYLQKENIIDESGMPKERFSAEFPKEGPSILRIQQVVRGDSAAYFCASSEYNRGSGYGYTFGSGTRLTVV.

This clonotype was counted at least ten times. V gene TRBV7-2 combines with J gene TRBJ1-5; D gene unclear. The CDR3 sequence is 12 residues long. V lost 5 bases, J lost 5 bases, and 7 bases lay in between. Germline CDR1 is SGHTA and CDR2 is FQGNSA. The CDR3 protein is CASSPTDQPQHF. The CDR3, as DNA: TGTGCCAGCAGCCCAACGGATCAGCCCCAGCATTTT.

This clonotype was seen many times. V is TRBV11-2 and J is TRBJ2-1, with 10 bases matching TRBD2. Germline V gene lookup returns CDR1 SGHAT and CDR2 FQNNGV. J gave up 6 bases and V 1 base, and 12 bases lay outside the gene matches. CDR3 size: 18 residues. In nucleotides, the CDR3 is TGTGCCAGCAGCTTAGTTCTGTCTAGCGGGGGAATGAGCAATGAGCAGTTCTTC. Its translation: CASSLVLSSGGMSNEQFF.

The V call is TRBV20-1, the J call TRBJ2-5; 9 nucleotides agree with TRBD1. Germline V CDR1 and CDR2: DFQATT, SNEGSKA (reference sequence). V shed 5 bases and J 1 base; nucleotides not matched to a gene: 2. This CDR3 has 13 amino acids. Here the CDR3 DNA reads TGCAGTGCTGAGACAGGGGGCCAAGAGACCCAGTACTTC. Amino acids: CSAETGGQETQYF.